This T cell receptor beta chain was documented in a study of PD-1 blockade in classical Hodgkin lymphoma. Study results and limitations: CD4+ TCR diversity, unlike CD8+, climbed significantly by C4D1. TCR diversity at baseline was reported to be reduced in newly diagnosed patients relative to healthy donors. Repertoires differed for reasons still undefined, possibly disease activity or prior therapy.

Time point specified: cycle 4 day 1 (C4D1), after five to seven weeks of nivolumab. Relapse was seen in all patients after autologous stem cell transplantation, and brentuximab vedotin exposure was variable. Researchers used magnetic negative selection to pull out pure CD4+ T cells from thawed PBMCs. Classifying best responses yielded complete response, partial response or progressive disease. This clone was seen only a few times. As yet, its antigen is unknown. Looked up from germline, CDR1 is SGHTA and CDR2 is FQGTGA. Trimming removed 3 bases at V and 0 bases at J, with 8 bases between. This CDR3 spans 14 amino acids. Method: immunoSEQ multiplex PCR; TCRdb's copy keeps in-frame clones and lacks some. The sample yields fewer than 40,000 clones, around 80% seen once.

The chain employs TRBV7-3 and TRBJ1-1, with D perhaps TRBD1 (5 bases). Sequencing was performed on CD4+ T cells from blood, taken before the fourth cycle of nivolumab. This clonotype originated in a human donor with classical Hodgkin lymphoma. The CDR3 is CASSFETVNTEAFF. The CDR3 DNA follows: TGTGCCAGCAGCTTCGAGACAGTGAACACTGAAGCTTTCTTT.